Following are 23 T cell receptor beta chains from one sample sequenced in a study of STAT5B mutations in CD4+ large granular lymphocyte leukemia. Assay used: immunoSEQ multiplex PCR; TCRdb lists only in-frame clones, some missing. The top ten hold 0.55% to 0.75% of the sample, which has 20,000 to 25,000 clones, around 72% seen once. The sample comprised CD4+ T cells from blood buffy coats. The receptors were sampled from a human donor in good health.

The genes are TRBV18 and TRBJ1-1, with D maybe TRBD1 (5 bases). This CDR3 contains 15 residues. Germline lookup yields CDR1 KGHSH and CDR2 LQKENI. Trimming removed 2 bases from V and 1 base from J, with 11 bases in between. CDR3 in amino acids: CASSPRSTGNTEAFF. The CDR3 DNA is TGTGCCAGCTCACCAAGGAGTACAGGGAACACTGAAGCTTTCTTT. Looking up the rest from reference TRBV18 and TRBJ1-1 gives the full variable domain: NAGVMQNPRHLVRRRGQEARLRCSPMKGHSHVYWYRQLPEEGLKFMVYLQKENIIDESGMPKERFSAEFPKEGPSILRIQQVVRGDSAAYFCASSPRSTGNTEAFFGQGTRLTVV.

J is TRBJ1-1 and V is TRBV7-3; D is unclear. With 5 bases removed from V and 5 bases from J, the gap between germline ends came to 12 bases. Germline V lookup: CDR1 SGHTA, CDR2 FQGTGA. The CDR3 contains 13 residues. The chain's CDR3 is CASSLSPTTEAFF. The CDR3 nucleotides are TGTGCCAGCAGCCTATCACCCACAACTGAAGCTTTCTTT.

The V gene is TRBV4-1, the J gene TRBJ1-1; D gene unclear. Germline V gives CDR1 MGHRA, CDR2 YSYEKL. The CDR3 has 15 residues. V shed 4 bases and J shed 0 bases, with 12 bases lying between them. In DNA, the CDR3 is TGCGCCAGCAGCCCTATCGGGCCCCTGAACACTGAAGCTTTCTTT. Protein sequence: CASSPIGPLNTEAFF.

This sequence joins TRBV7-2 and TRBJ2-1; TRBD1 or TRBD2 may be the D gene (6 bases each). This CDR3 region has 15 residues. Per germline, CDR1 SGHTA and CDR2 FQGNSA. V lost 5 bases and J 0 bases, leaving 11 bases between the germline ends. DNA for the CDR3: TGTGCCAGCAGCAAGGGGGGCAGCTCCTACAATGAGCAGTTCTTC. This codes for CASSKGGSSYNEQFF.

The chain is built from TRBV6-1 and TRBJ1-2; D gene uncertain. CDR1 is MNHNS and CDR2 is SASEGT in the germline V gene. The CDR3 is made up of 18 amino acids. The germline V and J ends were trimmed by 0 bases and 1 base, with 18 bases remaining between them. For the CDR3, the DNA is TGTGCCAGCAGTGAAGCTGGACCTAAGGCGTATCTTAACTATGGCTACACCTTC. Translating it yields CASSEAGPKAYLNYGYTF.

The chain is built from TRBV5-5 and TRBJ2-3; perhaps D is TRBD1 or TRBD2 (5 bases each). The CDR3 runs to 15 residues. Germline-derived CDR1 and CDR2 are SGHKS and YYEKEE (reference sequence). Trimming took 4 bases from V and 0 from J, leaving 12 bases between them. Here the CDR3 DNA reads TGTGCCAGCAGCCCCGGGTGGGGGAGCACAGATACGCAGTATTTT. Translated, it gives CASSPGWGSTDTQYF.

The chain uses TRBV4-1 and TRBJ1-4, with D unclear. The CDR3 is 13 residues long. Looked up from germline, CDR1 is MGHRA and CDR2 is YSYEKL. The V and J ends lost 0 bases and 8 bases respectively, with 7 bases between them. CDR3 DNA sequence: TGCGCCAGCAGCCAAGAAGGGTGGGAAAAACTGTTTTTT. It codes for CASSQEGWEKLFF.

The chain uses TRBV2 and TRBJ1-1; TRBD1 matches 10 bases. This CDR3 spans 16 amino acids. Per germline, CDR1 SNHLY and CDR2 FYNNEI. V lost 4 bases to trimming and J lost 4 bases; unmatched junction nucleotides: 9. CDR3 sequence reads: CASSANLRDRGTEAFF. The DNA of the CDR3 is TGTGCCAGCAGTGCGAACCTCCGGGACAGGGGCACTGAAGCTTTCTTT.

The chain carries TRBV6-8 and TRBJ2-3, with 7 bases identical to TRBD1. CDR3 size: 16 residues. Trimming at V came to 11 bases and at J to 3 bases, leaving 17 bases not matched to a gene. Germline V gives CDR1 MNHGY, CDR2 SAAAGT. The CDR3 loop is CAGPRTGHRSTDTQYF. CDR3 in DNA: TGTGCCGGACCAAGGACAGGCCACAGAAGTACAGATACGCAGTATTTT.

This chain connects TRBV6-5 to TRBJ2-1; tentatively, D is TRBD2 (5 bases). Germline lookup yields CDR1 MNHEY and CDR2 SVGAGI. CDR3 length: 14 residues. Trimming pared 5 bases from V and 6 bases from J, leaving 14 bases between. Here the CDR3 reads CASSHWRVGNEQFF. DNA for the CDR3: TGTGCCAGCAGTCACTGGCGGGTCGGCAATGAGCAGTTCTTC.

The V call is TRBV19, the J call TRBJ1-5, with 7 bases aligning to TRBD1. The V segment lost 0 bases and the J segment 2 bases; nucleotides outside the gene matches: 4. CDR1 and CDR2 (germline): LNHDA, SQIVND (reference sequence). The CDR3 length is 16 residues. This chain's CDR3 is CASSIEAGGGNQPQHF. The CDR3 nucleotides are TGTGCCAGTAGTATAGAGGCAGGGGGGGGCAATCAGCCCCAGCATTTT. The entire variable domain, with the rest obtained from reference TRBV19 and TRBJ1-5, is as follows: DGGITQSPKYLFRKEGQNVTLSCEQNLNHDAMYWYRQDPGQGLRLIYYSQIVNDFQKGDIAEGYSVSREKKESFPLTVTSAQKNPTAFYLCASSIEAGGGNQPQHFGDGTRLSIL.

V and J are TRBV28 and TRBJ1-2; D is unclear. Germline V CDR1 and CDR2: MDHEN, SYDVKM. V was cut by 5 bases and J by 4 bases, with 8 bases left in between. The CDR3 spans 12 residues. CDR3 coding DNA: TGTGCCAGCAGTCACAGTGGCTATGGCTACACCTTC. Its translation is CASSHSGYGYTF.

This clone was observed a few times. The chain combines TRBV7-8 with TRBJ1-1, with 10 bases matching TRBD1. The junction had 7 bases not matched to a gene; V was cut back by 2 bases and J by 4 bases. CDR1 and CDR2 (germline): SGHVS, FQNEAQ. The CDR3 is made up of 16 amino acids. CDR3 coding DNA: TGTGCCAGCAGCTTAAGACAGGGGGCAACCCTCACTGAAGCTTTCTTT. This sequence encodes CASSLRQGATLTEAFF.

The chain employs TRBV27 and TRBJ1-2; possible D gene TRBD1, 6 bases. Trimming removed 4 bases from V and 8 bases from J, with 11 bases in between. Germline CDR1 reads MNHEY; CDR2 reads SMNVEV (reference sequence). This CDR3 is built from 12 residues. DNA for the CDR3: TGTGCCAGCAGTTGGAGGGGGGTAGGCTACACCTTC. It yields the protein CASSWRGVGYTF.

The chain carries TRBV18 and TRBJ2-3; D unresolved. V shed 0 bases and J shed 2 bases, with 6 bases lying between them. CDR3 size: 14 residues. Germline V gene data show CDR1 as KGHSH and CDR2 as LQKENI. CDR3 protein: CASSPPVLTDTQYF. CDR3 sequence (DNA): TGTGCCAGCTCACCACCCGTACTCACAGATACGCAGTATTTT.

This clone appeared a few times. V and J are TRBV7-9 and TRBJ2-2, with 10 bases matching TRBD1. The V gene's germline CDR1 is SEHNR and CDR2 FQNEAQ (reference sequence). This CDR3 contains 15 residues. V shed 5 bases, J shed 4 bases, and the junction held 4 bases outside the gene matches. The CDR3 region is CASSRQGAITGELFF. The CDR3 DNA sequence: TGTGCCAGCAGCCGACAGGGGGCGATCACCGGGGAGCTGTTTTTT. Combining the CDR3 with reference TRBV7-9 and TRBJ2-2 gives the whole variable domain DTGVSQNPRHKITKRGQNVTFRCDPISEHNRLYWYRQTLGQGPEFLTYFQNEAQLEKSRLLSDRFSAERPKGSFSTLEIQRTEQGDSAMYLCASSRQGAITGELFFGEGSRLTVL.

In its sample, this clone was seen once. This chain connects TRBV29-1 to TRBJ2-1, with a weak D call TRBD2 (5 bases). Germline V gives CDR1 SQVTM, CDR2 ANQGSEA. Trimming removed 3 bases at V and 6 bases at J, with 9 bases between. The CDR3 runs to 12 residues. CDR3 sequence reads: CSVEASSNEQFF. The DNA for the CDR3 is TGCAGCGTTGAGGCTAGCAGCAATGAGCAGTTCTTC.

CDR3 residues: CASSSKRLAGPTDTQYF. The CDR3 nucleotides read TGTGCCAGCAGCTCCAAAAGACTAGCGGGGCCTACAGATACGCAGTATTTT. The chain uses TRBV11-2 and TRBJ2-3; 11 nucleotides match TRBD2. Germline V gene sequence: CDR1 SGHAT, CDR2 FQNNGV. CDR3 size: 17 residues. Germline trimming cut 4 bases from V and 3 bases from J; bases unmatched to any gene: 9.

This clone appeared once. CDR3 in DNA: TGTGCCAGCAGCGTAGGGACAGGGTCCGAGCAGTACTTC. This translates into CASSVGTGSEQYF. V gene TRBV9 combines with J gene TRBJ2-7, with TRBD1 identical over 8 bases. Trimming cost V 0 bases and J 6 bases; bases outside gene matches: 2. Per the germline V gene, CDR1 is SGDLS and CDR2 is YYNGEE. CDR3 size: 13 residues.

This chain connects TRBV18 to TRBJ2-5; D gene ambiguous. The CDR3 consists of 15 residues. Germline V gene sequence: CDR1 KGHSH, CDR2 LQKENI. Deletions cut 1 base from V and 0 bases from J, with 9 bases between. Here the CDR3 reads CASSPRTGYQETQYF. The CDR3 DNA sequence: TGTGCCAGCTCACCACGGACCGGGTACCAAGAGACCCAGTACTTC.

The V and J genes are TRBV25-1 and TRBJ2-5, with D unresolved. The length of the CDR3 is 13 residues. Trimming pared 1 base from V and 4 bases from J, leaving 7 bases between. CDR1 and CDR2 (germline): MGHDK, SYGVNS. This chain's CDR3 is CASSELTRETQYF. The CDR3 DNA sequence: TGTGCCAGCAGTGAATTAACCCGAGAGACCCAGTACTTC. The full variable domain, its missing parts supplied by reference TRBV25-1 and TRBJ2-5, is EADIYQTPRYLVIGTGKKITLECSQTMGHDKMYWYQQDPGMELHLIHYSYGVNSTEKGDLSSESTVSRIRTEHFPLTLESARPSHTSQYLCASSELTRETQYFGPGTRLLVL.

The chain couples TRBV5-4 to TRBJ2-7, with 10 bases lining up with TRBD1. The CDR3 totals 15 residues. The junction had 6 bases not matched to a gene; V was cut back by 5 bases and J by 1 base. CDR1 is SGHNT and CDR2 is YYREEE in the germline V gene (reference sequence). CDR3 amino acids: CASREGTGVSYEQYF. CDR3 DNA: TGTGCCAGCAGGGAGGGGACAGGGGTATCCTACGAGCAGTACTTC.

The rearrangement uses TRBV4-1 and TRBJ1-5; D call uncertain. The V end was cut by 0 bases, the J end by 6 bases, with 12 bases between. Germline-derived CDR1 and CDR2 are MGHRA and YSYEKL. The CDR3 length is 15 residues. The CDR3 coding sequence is TGCGCCAGCAGCCAAGATGTGCAGGCCGGTCAGCCCCAGCATTTT. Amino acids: CASSQDVQAGQPQHF.